These 11 T cell receptor beta chains were all obtained from the same sample, sequenced in a study of identical twins. TCRdb fed the 5' RACE reads into MiXCR, producing one record per CDR3 protein. Altogether under 900,000 distinct CDR3 sequences are present, around a sixth being singletons, with the ten largest covering under 15%. This sample also appeared in a second study, on T cells expressing NK-cell markers.

The specimen sequenced was PBMCs. The receptors were sampled from a woman in her late teens or twenties in good health.

This clonotype turned up a few times. The chain recombines TRBV20-1 with TRBJ2-7; D perhaps matches TRBD1 (6 bases). Germline lookup yields CDR1 DFQATT and CDR2 SNEGSKA (reference sequence). V shed 3 bases and J shed 1 base, with 13 bases lying between them. This CDR3 is built from 14 residues. The CDR3 protein is CSASSTGWSYEQYF. CDR3 in DNA: TGCAGTGCTAGCTCGACAGGCTGGTCCTACGAGCAGTACTTC.

This clonotype came up a few times. The rearrangement links TRBV4-3 to TRBJ2-2, with 11 bases aligning to TRBD2. The V segment lost 1 base and the J segment 4 bases; nucleotides outside the gene matches: 5. CDR1 is LGHNA and CDR2 is YSLEER in the germline V gene. The CDR3 sequence is 17 residues long. CDR3 loop: CASSQALAGVGTGELFF. The CDR3 DNA reads as TGCGCCAGCAGCCAAGCACTAGCGGGAGTCGGCACCGGGGAGCTGTTTTTT.

The V gene is TRBV30, the J gene TRBJ1-1, with 10 bases lining up with TRBD1. The length of the CDR3 is 12 residues. Per germline, CDR1 GTSNPN and CDR2 SVGIG (reference sequence). Germline trimming cut 4 bases from V and 11 bases from J; bases unmatched to any gene: 7. The CDR3, as DNA: TGTGCCTGGACCCGGGACAGGGGCACGGCTTTCTTT. Translated, it gives CAWTRDRGTAFF.

CDR3 coding DNA: TGTGCCAGCAGCTTAATGCGGGGGGCCCACAATGAGCAGTTCTTC. This gives the protein CASSLMRGAHNEQFF. This chain joins TRBV7-2 and TRBJ2-1; 8 bases are shared with TRBD2. CDR1 is SGHTA, CDR2 FQGNSA, per germline. This CDR3 contains 15 residues. The V segment lost 2 bases and the J segment 5 bases; nucleotides outside the gene matches: 5.

The sample holds a few counts of this clonotype. The CDR3 spells CAWSVNSGLYGYTF. CDR3 in DNA: TGTGCCTGGAGTGTGAATTCTGGCCTATATGGCTACACCTTC. The rearrangement links TRBV30 to TRBJ1-2; D gene uncertain. V lost 0 bases, J lost 5 bases, and 13 bases lay in between. The CDR3 has 14 amino acids. Germline-derived CDR1 and CDR2 are GTSNPN and SVGIG (reference sequence).

The V gene is TRBV7-3, the J gene TRBJ2-3; 8 nucleotides agree with TRBD2. CDR3 length equals 19 residues. The germline V gene has CDR1 SGHTA and CDR2 FQGTGA. The V segment lost 2 bases and the J segment 1 base; nucleotides outside the gene matches: 14. Here the CDR3 DNA reads TGTGCCAGCAGCTTAGGATTACCGGGGGGGCTCCCCCGCACAGATACGCAGTATTTT. Residues: CASSLGLPGGLPRTDTQYF. Variable domain in full (rest from reference TRBV7-3 and TRBJ2-3): GAGVSQTPSNKVTEKGKYVELRCDPISGHTALYWYRQSLGQGPEFLIYFQGTGAADDSGLPNDRFFAVRPEGSVSTLKIQRTERGDSAVYLCASSLGLPGGLPRTDTQYFGPGTRLTVL.

This clonotype was seen at least ten times. The CDR3 loop is CASSYHWGYYGYTF. CDR3 DNA sequence: TGTGCCAGCAGCTACCACTGGGGTTACTATGGCTACACCTTC. The gene calls are TRBV5-6 and TRBJ1-2, with D unclear. Germline CDR1 SGHDT, CDR2 YYEEEE. This CDR3 has 14 amino acids. V was trimmed by 3 bases and J by 3 bases, leaving 12 bases between them. Based on the CDR3 plus reference TRBV5-6 and TRBJ1-2, the full variable domain is DAGVTQSPTHLIKTRGQQVTLRCSPKSGHDTVSWYQQALGQGPQFIFQYYEEEERQRGNFPDRFSGHQFPNYSSELNVNALLLGDSALYLCASSYHWGYYGYTFGSGTRLTVV.

This chain uses TRBV19 with TRBJ1-2; 12 bases agree with TRBD1. With 3 bases clipped from V and 5 bases from J, the junction kept 7 bases outside the gene matches. This CDR3 is built from 16 residues. Germline V gives CDR1 LNHDA, CDR2 SQIVND (reference sequence). The CDR3 sequence: CASSIGTGGAGYGYTF. CDR3 in DNA: TGTGCCAGTAGTATCGGGACAGGGGGCGCCGGATATGGCTACACCTTC.

The chain is built from TRBV5-6 and TRBJ1-4; possible D gene TRBD1, 5 bases. The germline V and J ends were trimmed by 5 bases and 4 bases, with 15 bases remaining between them. The CDR3 has 15 residues. CDR1 is SGHDT and CDR2 is YYEEEE in the germline V gene. This CDR3 is CASSSTGTINEKLFF. CDR3 DNA sequence: TGTGCCAGCAGTTCCACCGGGACGATTAATGAAAAACTGTTTTTT.

This clonotype was seen a few times. The chain is built from TRBV12-3 or TRBV12-4 and TRBJ2-1; the match to TRBD2 covers 14 bases. The CDR3 covers 17 residues. Trimming at V came to 1 base and at J to 10 bases, leaving 9 bases not matched to a gene. The CDR3 region is CASSLGRGLAGVEEQFF. In DNA form, the CDR3 reads TGTGCCAGCAGTTTAGGGCGGGGACTAGCGGGAGTTGAGGAGCAGTTCTTC.

There are a few counts of this clonotype. This chain links TRBV10-2 with TRBJ2-1; D uncertain. CDR1 is WSHSY and CDR2 is SAAADI in the germline V gene. The CDR3 extends over 11 amino acids. The germline V and J ends were trimmed by 11 bases and 4 bases, with 9 bases remaining between them. Here the CDR3 DNA reads TGCGCCGCCTACGATTACAATGAGCAGTTCTTC. This sequence encodes CAAYDYNEQFF.